The 32 T cell receptor beta chains listed next were all sequenced from one sample in a study of blood T cell repertoires in COVID-19. Sequenced by immunoSEQ multiplex PCR; TCRdb stores in-frame clones only, minus some. The sample includes around 100,000 clones, about 87% of them seen just once. The specimen sequenced was peripheral blood. These receptors all come from a man aged 50-59 years with active or convalescent COVID-19.

This clone was counted a few times. This chain uses TRBV30 with TRBJ2-3, with D hard to call. Germline V CDR1 and CDR2: GTSNPN, SVGIG (reference sequence). Trimming removed 2 bases at V and 1 base at J, with 4 bases between. CDR3 length: 12 residues. As DNA, the CDR3 is TGTGCCTGGAGTAGCGGCACAGATACGCAGTATTTT. This translates into CAWSSGTDTQYF.

The J gene is TRBJ1-5, the V gene TRBV2; the D gene is possibly TRBD1 (5 bases). The CDR3 runs 15 residues. Germline V gives CDR1 SNHLY, CDR2 FYNNEI. Trimming left V 3 bases short and J 3 bases short, with 12 bases between. In nucleotides, the CDR3 is TGTGCCAGCAGTGATTTCGGGGGGAACAATCAGCCCCAGCATTTT. It is translated as CASSDFGGNNQPQHF.

The chain has TRBV5-8 and TRBJ2-7; 7 bases are shared with TRBD2. The CDR3 extends over 12 amino acids. V dropped 2 bases and J dropped 7; count of bases not matched to a gene: 3. Per the germline V gene, CDR1 is SGHTS and CDR2 is YDEGEE. CDR3 sequence (DNA): TGTGCCAGCAGCTTCTGGGGGGGTGAGCAGTACGTC. This encodes CASSFWGGEQYV.

J is TRBJ2-3 and V is TRBV11-2, with TRBD2 matching 8 bases. This CDR3 comprises 15 residues. Germline loops: CDR1 SGHAT, CDR2 FQNNGV. With 6 bases clipped from V and 2 bases from J, the junction kept 7 bases outside the gene matches. The CDR3 loop is CASSALAGITDTQYF. The CDR3 DNA is TGTGCCAGCAGTGCTTTAGCGGGGATCACAGATACGCAGTATTTT.

The chain joins TRBV5-4 to TRBJ2-5; possibly TRBD1 for D (6 bases). The CDR3 totals 16 residues. Germline V lookup: CDR1 SGHNT, CDR2 YYREEE (reference sequence). V dropped 1 base and J dropped 2 bases, with 15 bases sitting between them. CDR3 nucleotides: TGTGCCAGCAGCTTGCCAATTAGAGGGGGTCAAGAGACCCAGTACTTC. Amino acids: CASSLPIRGGQETQYF. Together with reference TRBV5-4 and TRBJ2-5, the CDR3 gives the full variable domain: ETGVTQSPTHLIKTRGQQVTLRCSSQSGHNTVSWYQQALGQGPQFIFQYYREEENGRGNFPPRFSGLQFPNYSSELNVNALELDDSALYLCASSLPIRGGQETQYFGPGTRLLVL.

The chain couples TRBV6-4 to TRBJ2-3; 10 nucleotides match TRBD2. Per the germline V gene, CDR1 is MRHNA and CDR2 is SNTAGT. Trimming removed 4 bases from V and 1 base from J; junction bases left unmatched: 2. The CDR3 has 15 amino acids. CDR3 bases: TGTGCCAGCAGTGGAGGGACTAGCGGCACAGATACGCAGTATTTT. It encodes CASSGGTSGTDTQYF.

The count of this clone is one. This chain links TRBV5-1 with TRBJ1-5; 11 bases are a match to TRBD1. Trimming cost V 4 bases and J 4 bases; bases outside gene matches: 4. The CDR3 totals 15 residues. The V gene's germline CDR1 is SGHRS and CDR2 YFSETQ. The CDR3 sequence is CASSPGQGANQPQHF. CDR3 coding DNA: TGCGCCAGCAGCCCCGGACAGGGGGCTAATCAGCCCCAGCATTTT.

CDR3 residues: CASSLDPRSSPLHF. In DNA form, the CDR3 reads TGTGCCAGCAGCTTGGATCCGAGGTCGTCACCCCTCCACTTT. The V and J genes are TRBV11-2 and TRBJ1-6; the D is unclear. V was cut by 3 bases and J by 10 bases, with 13 bases left in between. The CDR3 length is 14 residues. Germline lookup yields CDR1 SGHAT and CDR2 FQNNGV.

V gene TRBV6-5 combines with J gene TRBJ2-1, with 7 bases lining up with TRBD1. This CDR3 is 14 amino acids long. Germline V gene data show CDR1 as MNHEY and CDR2 as SVGAGI. V was pared by 7 bases and J by 4 bases, with 7 bases of the junction left unmatched. CDR3 amino acids: CASTKGAEYNEQFF. CDR3 DNA sequence: TGTGCCAGCACTAAGGGGGCAGAATACAATGAGCAGTTCTTC.

This clone occurred a few times. This chain joins TRBV4-2 and TRBJ1-5, with TRBD1 identical over 8 bases. The trim removed 8 bases at V and 4 bases at J, leaving 10 bases unmatched. The CDR3 length is 15 residues. Germline values: CDR1 LGHNA, CDR2 YNFKEQ. CDR3 DNA: TGTGCCAGCGGTCCCTCAGGGGGCACTAATCAGCCCCAGCATTTT. Translated: CASGPSGGTNQPQHF.

CDR3 protein: CASSSPRVDTQYF. The CDR3, as DNA: TGTGCCAGCAGCTCTCCCAGGGTAGATACGCAGTATTTT. The genes are TRBV7-2 and TRBJ2-3; weak D call: TRBD1 (5 bases). The length of the CDR3 is 13 residues. The V end was cut by 4 bases, the J end by 5 bases, with 10 bases between. Germline V CDR1 and CDR2: SGHTA, FQGNSA.

This clone has more than one count but fewer than ten. The gene calls are TRBV27 and TRBJ2-7, with 10 nucleotides matching TRBD1. Germline values: CDR1 MNHEY, CDR2 SMNVEV (reference sequence). V shed 0 bases and J 5 bases; nucleotides not matched to a gene: 1. The CDR3 has 14 amino acids. The CDR3 region is CASSLSDRGDEQYV. The CDR3 nucleotides are TGTGCCAGCAGTTTATCGGACAGGGGGGACGAGCAGTACGTC.

In nucleotides, the CDR3 is TGTGCCACCACGGGCAATGAGCAGTTCTTC. Its translation is CATTGNEQFF. The chain has TRBV5-4 and TRBJ2-1; D call uncertain. With 9 bases removed from V and 6 bases from J, the gap between germline ends came to 7 bases. CDR1 and CDR2 (germline): SGHNT, YYREEE (reference sequence). This CDR3 region has 10 residues.

J is TRBJ2-3 and V is TRBV3-1 (or the pseudogene TRBV3-2); maybe TRBD2 (6 bases). The CDR3 consists of 14 residues. V was clipped by 5 bases and J by 4 bases, with 13 bases between them. Looked up from germline, CDR1 is LGHDT and CDR2 is YNNKEL (reference sequence). CDR3 residues: CASSYSGASDTQYF. In DNA form, the CDR3 reads TGTGCCAGCAGCTATTCGGGAGCTTCAGATACGCAGTATTTT.

CDR3 in amino acids: CASSMGGQGPQLYGYTF. The CDR3 DNA reads TGTGCCAGTAGTATGGGGGGGCAGGGGCCCCAACTTTATGGCTACACCTTC. The V call is TRBV19, the J call TRBJ1-2; TRBD1 is a possible D gene (6 bases). Germline V CDR1 and CDR2: LNHDA, SQIVND (reference sequence). The CDR3 has 17 residues. With 3 bases removed from V and 5 bases from J, the gap between germline ends came to 22 bases.

J is TRBJ2-5 and V is TRBV10-2; weak D call: TRBD1 (5 bases). From germline, CDR1 is WSHSY and CDR2 SAAADI. The V end was cut by 4 bases, the J end by 1 base, with 7 bases between. CDR3 length equals 13 residues. The CDR3, as DNA: TGCGCCAGCAGTGCACAGGTCCAAGAGACCCAGTACTTC. Translation gives CASSAQVQETQYF.

The chain uses TRBV6-4 and TRBJ2-2, with D perhaps TRBD2 (6 bases). The germline CDR1 and CDR2 sequences are MRHNA and SNTAGT. This CDR3 spans 13 amino acids. V lost 5 bases and J lost 9, with 13 bases in between. CDR3 sequence reads: CASSLLGGRELFF. DNA of the CDR3: TGTGCCAGCAGTCTACTGGGAGGCCGGGAGCTGTTTTTT.

The J gene is TRBJ1-5, the V gene TRBV12-3 or TRBV12-4; possibly TRBD1 for D (6 bases). V lost 11 bases, J lost 7 bases, and 15 bases lay in between. This CDR3 has 12 amino acids. The CDR3 sequence: CAVRGGGQPQHF. The CDR3 DNA reads as TGTGCCGTAAGGGGGGGTGGGCAGCCCCAGCATTTT.

Only a few counts were recorded for this clone. This chain joins TRBV9 and TRBJ2-2, with a possible D match to TRBD2 (5 bases). The V gene's germline CDR1 is SGDLS and CDR2 YYNGEE. The CDR3 extends over 15 amino acids. Between the trimmed V and J ends, which lost 3 bases and 5 bases, there was a span of 14 bases. The CDR3 region is CASSGILRGTGELFF. The DNA for the CDR3 is TGTGCCAGCAGCGGCATTCTTCGAGGGACCGGGGAGCTGTTTTTT.

The chain uses TRBV7-2 and TRBJ2-2; 11 bases map to TRBD2. V trimming: 4 bases; J trimming: 4 bases; junction bases outside the gene matches: 11. This CDR3 has 18 amino acids. Germline CDR1 reads SGHTA; CDR2 reads FQGNSA. Here the CDR3 reads CASSSLGLAGGTTGELFF. DNA for the CDR3: TGTGCCAGCAGCTCCCTAGGGCTAGCGGGGGGCACCACCGGGGAGCTGTTTTTT.

This chain uses TRBV6-2 or TRBV6-3 with TRBJ2-1, with D perhaps TRBD1 (6 bases). There are 15 residues in the CDR3. V was cut by 1 base and J by 6 bases, with 13 bases left in between. Per germline, CDR1 MNHEY and CDR2 SVGEGT. This chain's CDR3 is CASSYFSDRSNEQFF. The CDR3 DNA is TGTGCCAGCAGTTACTTCTCGGACAGATCCAATGAGCAGTTCTTC.

A few counts support this clone. The chain carries TRBV5-8 and TRBJ1-2, with D perhaps matching TRBD1 (6 bases). Trimming stripped 4 bases from V and 12 bases from J, with 13 bases between. This CDR3 has 11 residues. Germline CDR1 is SGHTS and CDR2 is YDEGEE. CDR3 DNA sequence: TGTGCCAGCAGCAGAAATCGGGACAACACCTTC. Its translation: CASSRNRDNTF.

CDR3 bases: TGTGCCAGCAGCCGAGCGGACAATGAGCAGTTCTTC. This sequence encodes CASSRADNEQFF. The rearrangement joins TRBV3-1 (or the pseudogene TRBV3-2) to TRBJ2-1; possibly TRBD2 for D (5 bases). CDR3 length equals 12 residues. The germline V and J ends were trimmed by 4 bases and 5 bases, with 6 bases remaining between them. Germline CDR1 LGHDT, CDR2 YNNKEL (reference sequence).

The chain combines TRBV27 with TRBJ1-2, with TRBD1 identical over 9 bases. The CDR3 covers 16 residues. V lost 1 base to trimming and J lost 8 bases; unmatched junction nucleotides: 11. Germline V gene sequence: CDR1 MNHEY, CDR2 SMNVEV (reference sequence). CDR3 loop: CASSLWKQGAFGGYTF. In DNA, the CDR3 is TGTGCCAGCAGTTTATGGAAACAGGGGGCATTCGGGGGCTACACCTTC.

V and J are TRBV27 and TRBJ1-5, with D possibly TRBD1 on 6 matching bases. CDR3 length: 14 residues. Germline loops: CDR1 MNHEY, CDR2 SMNVEV (reference sequence). With 1 base removed from V and 5 bases from J, the gap between germline ends came to 9 bases. In DNA, the CDR3 is TGTGCCAGCAGTTTATTAGGGGGAGATCAGCCCCAGCATTTT. It codes for CASSLLGGDQPQHF.

The chain is built from TRBV2 and TRBJ2-1, with TRBD1 matching over 9 bases. Germline V gene sequence: CDR1 SNHLY, CDR2 FYNNEI. CDR3 length: 14 residues. Trimming cost V 7 bases and J 7 bases; bases outside gene matches: 8. The CDR3 protein is CASTGTGRSNEQFF. CDR3 sequence (DNA): TGTGCCAGCACGGGGACAGGGAGGTCGAATGAGCAGTTCTTC.

The gene calls are TRBV7-6 and TRBJ2-3, with D possibly matching TRBD1 (5 bases). Germline CDR1 SGHVS, CDR2 FNYEAQ. The CDR3 has 14 residues. V dropped 5 bases and J dropped 2 bases, with 11 bases sitting between them. The CDR3 DNA follows: TGTGCCAGCAGCAAAGGTGGGGCCACAGATACGCAGTATTTT. Its protein product is CASSKGGATDTQYF.

V and J are TRBV7-2 and TRBJ2-7; tentative D call: TRBD1 (7 bases). Germline values: CDR1 SGHTA, CDR2 FQGNSA. This CDR3 contains 14 residues. Trimming pared 4 bases from V and 5 bases from J, leaving 15 bases between. The CDR3 nucleotides are TGTGCCAGCAGCTATCGACAGGGAGGCAACGAGCAGTACTTC. This codes for CASSYRQGGNEQYF.

In its sample, this clone was seen a few times. This chain uses TRBV7-9 with TRBJ2-7; tentative D call: TRBD2 (5 bases). Germline V gene sequence: CDR1 SEHNR, CDR2 FQNEAQ (reference sequence). Between the trimmed V and J ends, which lost 3 bases and 5 bases, there was a span of 8 bases. CDR3 size: 12 residues. CDR3 sequence: CASSLLADEQYV. The CDR3 nucleotides are TGTGCCAGCAGCTTGCTAGCAGACGAGCAGTACGTC.

The chain employs TRBV7-9 and TRBJ1-2; the match to TRBD1 covers 7 bases. V lost 5 bases and J lost 1; bases outside the gene matches: 10. CDR1 is SEHNR and CDR2 is FQNEAQ in the germline V gene (reference sequence). The CDR3 is made up of 16 amino acids. CDR3 amino acids: CASSASGTENNYGYTF. CDR3 coding DNA: TGTGCCAGCAGCGCCTCCGGGACAGAAAATAACTATGGCTACACCTTC.

The chain couples TRBV2 to TRBJ1-4; no clear D gene. CDR3 size: 14 residues. Trimming stripped 5 bases from V and 3 bases from J, with 10 bases between. Germline lookup yields CDR1 SNHLY and CDR2 FYNNEI. CDR3 in amino acids: CASSPGSANEKLFF. DNA of the CDR3: TGTGCCAGCAGTCCGGGGTCGGCTAATGAAAAACTGTTTTTT. Complete variable domain (other parts from reference TRBV2 and TRBJ1-4): EPEVTQTPSHQVTQMGQEVILRCVPISNHLYFYWYRQILGQKVEFLVSFYNNEISEKSEIFDDQFSVERPDGSNFTLKIRSTKLEDSAMYFCASSPGSANEKLFFGSGTQLSVL.

The chain uses TRBV10-1 and TRBJ2-1; a weak D match, TRBD1 (5 bases). V was clipped by 2 bases and J by 6 bases, with 11 bases between them. This CDR3 has 14 residues. CDR1 WNHNN and CDR2 SYGVQD come from the germline V gene (reference sequence). CDR3 region: CASSELAGFNEQFF. The CDR3 DNA reads TGCGCCAGCAGTGAGCTTGCAGGGTTCAATGAGCAGTTCTTC.